This T cell receptor (beta chain) appears in the sequencing data of a study of cytomegalovirus exposure and HLA in healthy donors. Study results and caveats: TCR beta chains numbering under 200 were designated cytomegalovirus-associated.

A note on this clone: Antigen specificity is unknown.

Looked up from germline, CDR1 is SGHAT and CDR2 is FQNNGV. The CDR3 contains 13 residues. V lost 5 bases to trimming and J lost 3 bases; unmatched junction nucleotides: 3. Profiling relied on immunoSEQ multiplex PCR, and the TCRdb table lists in-frame clones only, not all of them. The sample shows under 130,000 clones, roughly 86% of them seen only once. This clonotype originated in a woman younger than 35 in good health and CMV-seropositive. The chain has TRBV11-2 and TRBJ2-7; 8 nucleotides line up with TRBD1. The sample taken for sequencing was PBMCs. In DNA, the CDR3 is TGTGCCAGCAGCGCAGGGGGCCACTACGAGCAGTACTTC. As protein: CASSAGGHYEQYF.